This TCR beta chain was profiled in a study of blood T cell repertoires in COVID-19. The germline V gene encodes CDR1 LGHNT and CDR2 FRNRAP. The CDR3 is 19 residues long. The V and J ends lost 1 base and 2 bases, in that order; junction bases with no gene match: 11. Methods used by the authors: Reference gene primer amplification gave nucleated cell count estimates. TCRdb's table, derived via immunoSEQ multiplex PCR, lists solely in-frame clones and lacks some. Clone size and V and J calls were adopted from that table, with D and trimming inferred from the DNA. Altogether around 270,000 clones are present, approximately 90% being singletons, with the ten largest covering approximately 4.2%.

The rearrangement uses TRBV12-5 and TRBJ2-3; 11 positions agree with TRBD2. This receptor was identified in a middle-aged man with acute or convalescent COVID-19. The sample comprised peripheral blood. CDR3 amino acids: CASGLAISSGGYHTDTQYF. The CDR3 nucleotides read TGTGCTAGTGGTTTGGCGATTTCTAGCGGGGGGTATCACACAGATACGCAGTATTTT.